This note documents a single TCR beta chain sequence. These data come from a study of shared clonotypes between healthy human individuals. Positive CCR7 selection of CD45RO-negative cells yielded the naive CD8 cells, and terminally differentiated effector memory CD45RA+ cells were excluded. The repertoire was sequenced with immunoSEQ multiplex PCR; TCRdb's copy has only in-frame clones and lacks some. Among 800,000 to 950,000 clones listed, 95% to 97% were seen once. V was pared by 1 base and J by 6 bases, with 16 bases between. Germline assignment: CDR1 SGHTA and CDR2 FQGNSA. CDR3 length: 16 residues.

What was sequenced was naive CD8+ T cells sorted from blood. The clonotype originates from a man younger than 45 in good health. The chain carries TRBV7-2 and TRBJ2-1; D may be TRBD1 (5 bases). The chain's CDR3 is CASSLVAGIRTNEQFF. The CDR3 DNA follows: TGTGCCAGCAGCTTAGTTGCAGGGATAAGGACCAATGAGCAGTTCTTC.